This T cell receptor (beta chain) is drawn from a study of T cells in Graves' hyperthyroidism and ophthalmopathy. Amplified TCR beta CDR3 regions came from RNA transcripts. Using the HTBI primer set, a first-round RT-PCR was run on the TCR CDR3. MiXCR was run by TCRdb on the multiplex PCR reads, yielding one entry per CDR3 protein. Of approximately 370,000 distinct CDR3 sequences listed, about 15% were seen once; the top ten hold around a third. Newly diagnosed hyperthyroidism patients aged 18 to 65 years had disease lasting under 2 months. Uncontrolled infection, other autoimmune disease, pregnancy or lactation barred patients from enrollment. Predating any ophthalmopathy symptoms, the blood sample was taken at first hyperthyroidism diagnosis. Trimming removed 1 base at V and 13 bases at J, with 16 bases between. The CDR3 is 13 amino acids. General study findings and limits: It was a median around 6 months before onset that the model predicted ophthalmopathy.

In its sample, this clonotype was seen many times. Its matching antigen is unknown. The V gene is TRBV12-3 or TRBV12-4, the J gene TRBJ2-5; D is possibly TRBD1 or TRBD2 (5 bases each). The sequenced sample consisted of blood. This receptor was taken from a young woman with Graves' hyperthyroidism that later progressed to Graves' ophthalmopathy. CDR3 bases: TGTGCCAGCAGTTTAGAGTTGGGGCAGGGACCGTACTTC. It is translated as CASSLELGQGPYF.